This is a list of T cell receptor beta chains from one sample in a study of blood T cells in healthy people across ages. TCRdb independently ran MiXCR on the 5' RACE reads; one entry per CDR3 protein. The sample holds roughly 900,000 distinct CDR3 sequences, around 48% seen once. Sequences were obtained from blood. These receptors all stem from a man aged 25-40 years in good health. Both conserved end residues are part of each CDR3. A D gene is named only where the DNA matches it firmly. The size entry is marked missing in some rows and otherwise reads once, few, many or a size class.

>.|TRBV20-1|TRBJ2-1|.|12
CSASRGRDEQFF
TGCAGTGCCAGCCGCGGAAGAGATGAGCAGTTCTTC
>.|TRBV27|TRBJ1-1|.|14
CASSLSPQNTEAFF
TGTGCCAGCAGTTTATCTCCACAGAACACTGAAGCTTTCTTT
>.|TRBV9|TRBJ2-3|TRBD1|15
CASSEAWTGADAQYF
TGTGCCAGCAGCGAGGCCTGGACAGGGGCAGATGCGCAGTATTTT
>.|TRBV4-3|TRBJ1-2|TRBD1|16
CASSHSGTGEGYGYTF
TGCGCCAGCAGCCACTCCGGGACAGGGGAAGGGTATGGCTACACCTTC
>.|TRBV29-1|TRBJ2-7|TRBD1|13
CSVVDRGAYEQYF
TGCAGCGTTGTGGACAGGGGCGCCTACGAGCAGTACTTC
>few|TRBV5-1|TRBJ2-1|TRBD1|14
CASSLQGDRDEQFF
TGCGCCAGCAGCCTGCAGGGGGACAGGGATGAGCAGTTCTTC
>once|TRBV7-8|TRBJ2-1|.|16
CASSFWEGAGGDEQFF
TGTGCCAGCAGCTTCTGGGAGGGGGCCGGGGGCGATGAGCAGTTCTTC
>.|TRBV3-1|TRBJ1-2|.|16
CASSQDLGVRTYGYTF
TGTGCCAGCAGCCAAGATCTCGGGGTCCGGACTTATGGCTACACCTTC
>few|TRBV6-2/TRBV6-3|TRBJ2-1|.|13
CASSPEIYNEQFF
TGTGCCAGCAGTCCCGAAATCTACAATGAGCAGTTCTTC
>.|TRBV20-1|TRBJ2-7|TRBD2|13
CSPTTSGGDEQYF
TGCAGCCCAACGACTAGCGGGGGGGACGAGCAGTACTTC